Listed below are T cell receptor beta chains from one sample, sequenced in a study of shared clonotypes between healthy human individuals. Sequencing used immunoSEQ multiplex PCR; TCRdb keeps in-frame clones, though not all of them. In the table there are 2 million to 2.5 million clones, about 92% of which are singletons. Sequenced material: naive CD4+ T cells from PBMCs. These receptors were obtained from a man younger than 30 in good health. Some clones in this sample may be carry-over from other donors' samples. The CDR3 runs from the conserved cysteine through the conserved F or W. A D gene is named only where the DNA matches it firmly. The size field is filled for only some rows; it gives once, few, many or a size class.

>TRBJ2-2|NA|TRBV4-1|NA
TGCGCCAGCAGCCCCGCCCCCGGGACGGTAAACACCGGGGAGCTGTTTTTT
CASSPAPGTVNTGELFF
>TRBJ2-3|NA|TRBV11-3|few
TGTGCCAGCAGCTTGGGCAGCACAGATACGCAGTATTTT
CASSLGSTDTQYF
>TRBJ2-1|TRBD2|TRBV2|NA
TGTGCCAGCAGCCTAGGGCTAGCGGGAGTCCATGAGCAGTTCTTC
CASSLGLAGVHEQFF
>TRBJ2-7|TRBD1|TRBV6-1|once
TGTGCCAGCAGGGGACAGGGCGGCTCCTACGAGCAGTACTTC
CASRGQGGSYEQYF
>TRBJ1-4|NA|TRBV9|NA
TGTGCCAGCAGCTCCAGAAGGGGAGAAGTCAATGAAAAACTGTTTTTT
CASSSRRGEVNEKLFF
>TRBJ2-2|NA|TRBV6-4|NA
TGTGCCAGCAGGGAGTACCATGGCACCGGGGAGCTGTTTTTT
CASREYHGTGELFF
>TRBJ1-5|NA|TRBV6-1|few
TGTGCCAGCAGCGTGAACGTGGGGGGTAATCAGCCCCAGCATTTT
CASSVNVGGNQPQHF
>TRBJ2-5|TRBD2|TRBV11-3|NA
TGTGCCAGCAGCTTAGCACGGAGATGGACTAGCGGGAGGAAGACCCAGTACTTC
CASSLARRWTSGRKTQYF
>TRBJ2-7|NA|TRBV18|NA
TGTGCCAGCTCGCAAAATCAGGGTGTGGAGTACGAGCAGTACTTC
CASSQNQGVEYEQYF
>TRBJ2-7|NA|TRBV5-1|NA
TGCGCCAGCAGCTTGGGCGGGGCATCCTACGAGCAGTACTTC
CASSLGGASYEQYF
>TRBJ1-1|NA|TRBV7-9|NA
TGTGCCAGCAGCCCGCGTATCCTGCCGAACACTGAAGCTTTCTTT
CASSPRILPNTEAFF
>TRBJ2-1|NA|TRBV5-1|NA
TGCGCCAGCAGCTTGTACCCTAGCTCCGATGAGCAGTTCTTC
CASSLYPSSDEQFF
>TRBJ2-7|TRBD1|TRBV30|NA
TGTGCCTGGAATGTTGTGGCAGGGGGCGAGCAGTACTTC
CAWNVVAGGEQYF
>TRBJ2-4|NA|TRBV2|NA
TGTGCCAGCAGACCCATAAGGCTAGCCAAAAACATTCAGTACTTC
CASRPIRLAKNIQYF
>TRBJ2-7|NA|TRBV9|once
TGTGCCAGCAGCGTAGAGGGGGGAGCGGGACCTAGCTACGAGCAGTACTTC
CASSVEGGAGPSYEQYF
>TRBJ1-2|TRBD1|TRBV18|NA
TGTGCCAGCTCACCACTGGCAGGGGGCGGCGGCTACACCTTC
CASSPLAGGGGYTF
>TRBJ2-2|NA|TRBV5-1|NA
TGCGCCAGCAGCTTGGAAGAGGGGACGAACACCGGGGAGCTGTTTTTT
CASSLEEGTNTGELFF
>TRBJ2-1|NA|TRBV11-3|NA
TGTGCCAGCAGCTTAGGGGGGTTGGATGAGCAGTTCTTC
CASSLGGLDEQFF
>TRBJ1-1|NA|TRBV27|NA
TGTGCCAGCAGTTTATTGTCGGGGGGAGAGAAGGCTTTCTTT
CASSLLSGGEKAFF
>TRBJ2-5|TRBD1|TRBV28|NA
TGTGCCAGCAGTTTATTTGGGACAGGGCAAGAGACCCAGTACTTC
CASSLFGTGQETQYF
>TRBJ2-3|NA|TRBV6-1|NA
TGTGCCAGCAGTGACGGGACCACAGATACGCAGTATTTT
CASSDGTTDTQYF
>TRBJ2-5|NA|TRBV5-1|NA
TGCGCCAGCAGCTTACTAGGAAACCAAGAGACCCAGTACTTC
CASSLLGNQETQYF
>TRBJ2-2|TRBD1|TRBV9|NA
TGTGCCAGCAGCGGATTAACAGGGGGCAGCACCGGGGAGCTGTTTTTT
CASSGLTGGSTGELFF
>TRBJ2-7|NA|TRBV19|NA
TGTGCCAGTAGCCCAGTAAGAGCGGGCACCTACGAGCAGTACTTC
CASSPVRAGTYEQYF
>TRBJ2-5|NA|TRBV5-1|NA
TGCGCCAGCAGCTTGTTGCCCCGAGCGACGGGGATCGGGGAGACCCAGTACTTC
CASSLLPRATGIGETQYF
>TRBJ1-2|TRBD1|TRBV19|NA
TGTGCCAGTAGTTTTTTACAGGGGTATGGCTACACCTTC
CASSFLQGYGYTF
>TRBJ2-3|NA|TRBV13|NA
TGTGCCACCTCCCTCAGGGGCACAGATACGCAGTATTTT
CATSLRGTDTQYF
>TRBJ2-7|NA|TRBV18|NA
TGTGCCAGCTCACCACCGTCAGGGTACGAGCAGTACTTC
CASSPPSGYEQYF
>TRBJ1-2|NA|TRBV6-1|NA
TGTGCCAGCAGTGAAGCCGCGGGGGGCGCTAGTGGCTACACCTTC
CASSEAAGGASGYTF
>TRBJ2-1|NA|TRBV19|NA
TGTGCCAGTAGTCCCACCGGGACGGCCTACAATGAGCAGTTCTTC
CASSPTGTAYNEQFF
>TRBJ2-1|NA|TRBV30|NA
TGTGCCTGGAGGCCTACTGGGACCCCTTCGGCTGAGCAGTTCTTC
CAWRPTGTPSAEQFF
>TRBJ2-1|NA|TRBV30|NA
TGTGCCTGGAGTGGCGAGAATGAGCAGTTCTTC
CAWSGENEQFF
>TRBJ2-7|NA|TRBV18|once
TGTGCCAGCTCACTTGGTCCAACCTGGGACTACGAGCAGTACTTC
CASSLGPTWDYEQYF
>TRBJ2-1|TRBD2|TRBV28|NA
TGTGCCAGCGCACGGTGGCTAGCGGGGGGTTACAATGAGCAGTTCTTC
CASARWLAGGYNEQFF
>TRBJ1-2|NA|TRBV7-2|NA
TGTGCCAGCAGCTTTACTCTCTATGGCTACACCTTC
CASSFTLYGYTF
>TRBJ2-2|TRBD2|TRBV7-6|NA
TGTGCCAGCAGTCCCCGTTCGGGGGGGCCCGGGGAGCTGTTTTTT
CASSPRSGGPGELFF
>TRBJ2-7|NA|TRBV6-5|NA
TGTGCCAGCAGCCCGCAGTTATCACCCTCTTACGAGCAGTACTTC
CASSPQLSPSYEQYF
>TRBJ2-2|NA|TRBV28|few
TGTGCCAGCAGTCCCCGGGGGACGGGTTACACCGGGGAGCTGTTTTTT
CASSPRGTGYTGELFF
>TRBJ2-7|NA|TRBV5-1|NA
TGCGCCAGCAGCTTCTCTTCTCGGACAGCCTCCTACGAGCAGTACTTC
CASSFSSRTASYEQYF